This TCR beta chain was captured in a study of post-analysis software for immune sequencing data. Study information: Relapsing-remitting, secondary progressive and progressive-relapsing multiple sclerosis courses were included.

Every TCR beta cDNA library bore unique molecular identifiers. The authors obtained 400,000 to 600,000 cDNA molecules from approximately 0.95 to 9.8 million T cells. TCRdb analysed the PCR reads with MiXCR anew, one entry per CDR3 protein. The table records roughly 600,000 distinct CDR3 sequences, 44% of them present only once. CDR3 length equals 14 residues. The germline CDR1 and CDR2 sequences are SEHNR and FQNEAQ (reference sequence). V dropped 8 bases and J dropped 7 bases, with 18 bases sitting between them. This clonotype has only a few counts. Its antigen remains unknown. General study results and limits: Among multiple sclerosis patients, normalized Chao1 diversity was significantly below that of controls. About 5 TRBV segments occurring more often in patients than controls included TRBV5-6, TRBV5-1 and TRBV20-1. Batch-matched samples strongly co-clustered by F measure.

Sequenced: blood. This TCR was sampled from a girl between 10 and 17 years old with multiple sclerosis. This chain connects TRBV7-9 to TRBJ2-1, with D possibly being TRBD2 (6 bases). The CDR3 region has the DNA TGTGCCAGCCCCTGGGGGGAGAGGGGTAATGAGCAGTTCTTC. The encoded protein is CASPWGERGNEQFF. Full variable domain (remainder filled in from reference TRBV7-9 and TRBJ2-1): DTGVSQNPRHKITKRGQNVTFRCDPISEHNRLYWYRQTLGQGPEFLTYFQNEAQLEKSRLLSDRFSAERPKGSFSTLEIQRTEQGDSAMYLCASPWGERGNEQFFGPGTRLTVL.